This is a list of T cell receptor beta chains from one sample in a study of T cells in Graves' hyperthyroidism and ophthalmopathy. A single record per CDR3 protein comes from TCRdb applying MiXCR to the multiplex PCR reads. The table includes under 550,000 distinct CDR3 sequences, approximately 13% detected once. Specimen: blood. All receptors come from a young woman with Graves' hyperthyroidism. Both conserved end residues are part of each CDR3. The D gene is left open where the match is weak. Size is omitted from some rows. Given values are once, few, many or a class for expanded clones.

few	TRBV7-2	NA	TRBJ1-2	TGTGCCAGCAGCCCAACGGGGGGGCGCTCATGGGGCTACACCTTC	CASSPTGGRSWGYTF
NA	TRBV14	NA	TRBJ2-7	TGTGCCAGCAGCCAGGCCGGGACTTTTTCCTACGAGCAGTACTTC	CASSQAGTFSYEQYF
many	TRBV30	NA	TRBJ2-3	TGTGCCTACACTTCGGTTCAAGACACAGATACGCAGTATTTT	CAYTSVQDTDTQYF
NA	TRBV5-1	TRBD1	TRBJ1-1	TGCGCCAGCAGCTACGAACAGGGGTTATCTTTCTTT	CASSYEQGLSFF
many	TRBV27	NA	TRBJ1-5	TGTGCCAGCAGTTTTAGCGTCCGGGGGGTAAGCAATCAGCCCCAGCATTTT	CASSFSVRGVSNQPQHF
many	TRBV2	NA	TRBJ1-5	TGTGCCAGCAGTGAAGCAGGGGATCTTCAGCCCCAGCATTTT	CASSEAGDLQPQHF
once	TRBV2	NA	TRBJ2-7	TGTGCCAGCAGGGAGGAGGTGACAGGAGCCTACGAGCAGTACTTC	CASREEVTGAYEQYF
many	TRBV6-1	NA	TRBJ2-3	TGTGCCAGCAGTAAGATCCCCCAAGGGGACACAGATACGCAGTATTTT	CASSKIPQGDTDTQYF
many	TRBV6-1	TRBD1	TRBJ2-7	TGTGCCACCAGGGACAGGGGGAGAGCCTACGAGCAGTACTTC	CATRDRGRAYEQYF
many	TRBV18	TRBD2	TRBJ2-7	TGTGCCAGCTCACCAGCGGGAGGGAGGTACGAGCAGTACTTC	CASSPAGGRYEQYF
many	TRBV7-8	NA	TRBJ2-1	TGTGCCAGCAGCCTAACCGAGGGACTGACCTACAATGAGCAGTTCTTC	CASSLTEGLTYNEQFF
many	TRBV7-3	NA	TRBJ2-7	TGTGCCAGCAGCTTATTCCCCGGGGCGGGCCGGAACGAGCAGTACTTC	CASSLFPGAGRNEQYF
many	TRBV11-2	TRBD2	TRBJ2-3	TGTGCCAGCACCATCCGACTAGCGGGAGGGCCAATCCCAGATACGCAGTATTTT	CASTIRLAGGPIPDTQYF
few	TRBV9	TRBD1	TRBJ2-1	TGTGCCAGCAGCGACGGGACAGACAATGAGCAGTTCTTC	CASSDGTDNEQFF
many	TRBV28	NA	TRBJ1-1	TGTGCCAGCAGTTTTGATCTGGGCAGGGGGAACACTGAAGCTTTCTTT	CASSFDLGRGNTEAFF
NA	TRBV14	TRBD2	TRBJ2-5	TGTGCCAGCAGCCAAGGGGGACTAGCGGGAGCAGAGACCCAGTACTTC	CASSQGGLAGAETQYF
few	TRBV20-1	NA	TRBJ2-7	TGCAGTGCCCGGACCGACCTGGCGGGCTACGAGCAGTACTTC	CSARTDLAGYEQYF
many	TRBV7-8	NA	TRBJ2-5	TGTGCCAGCAGCCGAGGGGGGCCACAGACCCAGTACTTC	CASSRGGPQTQYF
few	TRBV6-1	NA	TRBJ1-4	TGTGCCAGCAACAGGGTTCGTGAAAAACTGTTTTTT	CASNRVREKLFF
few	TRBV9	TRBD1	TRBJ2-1	TGTGCCAGCAGCACCGGACAGGGCGTCTACAATGAGCAGTTCTTC	CASSTGQGVYNEQFF
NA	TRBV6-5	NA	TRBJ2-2	TGTGCCAGCAGTTACTCCCTAGGAATTGGGAACACCGGGGAGCTGTTTTTT	CASSYSLGIGNTGELFF
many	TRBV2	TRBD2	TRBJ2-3	TGTGCCAGCAGTGAAGAAAACGCGGGAGGGGGGGATACGCAGTATTTT	CASSEENAGGGDTQYF
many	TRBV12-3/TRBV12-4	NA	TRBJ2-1	TGTGCCACCGCAGGGGGGGGGAACGTTGAGCAGTTCTTC	CATAGGGNVEQFF
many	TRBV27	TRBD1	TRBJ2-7	TGTGCCAGCAGTTACAGGGGCCATACAAACCGATACTACGAGCAGTACTTC	CASSYRGHTNRYYEQYF